The 5 T cell receptor beta chains below were found in one sample sequenced in a study of cytomegalovirus exposure and HLA in healthy donors. The PCR was carried out with 60 Vbeta primers and 13 Jbeta primers. Libraries were prepared by immunoSEQ multiplex PCR; TCRdb keeps only in-frame clonotypes and omits some of them. The data show about 280,000 clones, with around nine tenths seen just once and more than 2% held by the top ten. Material for sequencing was PBMCs. The receptors were gathered from a young woman in good health and CMV-seronegative.

This clone was detected ten times or more. The chain is built from TRBV7-9 and TRBJ2-7, with 7 bases fitting TRBD1. With V trimmed by 5 bases and J by 3 bases, 4 bases remained unmatched. The germline V gene has CDR1 SEHNR and CDR2 FQNEAQ (reference sequence). This CDR3 is built from 13 residues. The CDR3 reads CASSEWDSYEQYF. The CDR3 DNA reads TGTGCCAGCAGCGAATGGGACAGCTACGAGCAGTACTTC.

The chain couples TRBV7-9 to TRBJ1-3; D is perhaps TRBD1 (6 bases). The CDR3 covers 12 residues. The germline V gene encodes CDR1 SEHNR and CDR2 FQNEAQ (reference sequence). V lost 8 bases, J lost 4 bases, and 9 bases lay in between. CDR3: CASGQGGNTIYF. The CDR3 DNA is TGTGCCAGCGGTCAGGGGGGAAACACCATATATTTT.

V gene TRBV6-5 combines with J gene TRBJ2-5; D is ambiguous. This CDR3 is 13 amino acids long. Trimming cost V 6 bases and J 2 bases, with 10 bases left between them. CDR1 and CDR2 from the germline V gene are MNHEY and SVGAGI. The CDR3 bases are TGTGCCAGCAGGATGGGCCTGCAAGAGACCCAGTACTTC. Translating gives CASRMGLQETQYF.

The V gene is TRBV7-9, the J gene TRBJ2-7; D perhaps matches TRBD2 (6 bases). The CDR3 runs 15 residues. V lost 5 bases to trimming and J lost 1 base, with 15 bases between them. The germline V gene has CDR1 SEHNR and CDR2 FQNEAQ (reference sequence). CDR3 sequence: CASSRGLSSSYEQYF. CDR3 in DNA: TGTGCCAGCAGCCGGGGACTGTCGTCATCCTACGAGCAGTACTTC.

The rearrangement joins TRBV7-9 to TRBJ1-5; 8 bases align to TRBD1. Germline loops: CDR1 SEHNR, CDR2 FQNEAQ (reference sequence). The CDR3 loop spans 16 amino acids. Trimming cost V 3 bases and J 4 bases; bases outside gene matches: 8. CDR3 sequence reads: CASSLSRTGRNQPQHF. The CDR3 DNA sequence: TGTGCCAGCAGCTTGAGTCGGACAGGGCGAAATCAGCCCCAGCATTTT.